This T cell receptor beta chain is from a study of T-cell memory formation after mild COVID-19 (dated by TCRdb to the early 2020s). For the study in its entirety: Most TCR sequence clusters were specific to one of the two donors. T-cell clones expanding and contracting after mild COVID-19 in a couple of donors were tracked by longitudinal TCRalpha and TCRbeta repertoire sequencing. The cohort was made up of two young adult volunteers, one female and one male, who were previously healthy. What the authors observed across the whole study: Contracting CD4+ clones were found mainly in CM and EM memory subsets, while CD8+ clones were enriched in EMRA. Clones that contracted from day 15 to 85 showed balanced CD4/CD8 phenotypes, whereas a second wave of clones that expanded from day 15 to 37 leaned towards CD4+. Some responding clones were found in pre-infection memory, which suggests that pre-existing cross-reactive memory T cells took part in the SARS-CoV-2 response. SARS-CoV-2 specificity was not confirmed for the second-wave clones peaking on day 37. The study covered only a couple of mild cases, and larger cohorts including severe cases with pre-infection samples were considered necessary.

PBMCs were isolated by Ficoll-Paque density gradient centrifugation. Trimming costs V 4 bases and J 7 bases, and their ends lie 6 bases apart. From the cysteine through the phenylalanine, the CDR3 covers 12 amino acids. Only the CDR3 DNA stays, 36 bases, in frame from base 1. Sequences KGHDR (CDR1) and SFDVKD (CDR2) are obtained from the germline V gene. With regard to this clonotype: The antigen this receptor binds is unknown. No base quality information exists; no much larger clone differs at one position.

TCRdb shows the sequencer as Illumina NovaSeq 6000. cDNA libraries for TCRalpha and TCRbeta were prepared by 5'RACE using constant-segment primers, with sample barcodes and unique molecular identifiers added. RNA was extracted from every sample with Trizol reagent. The libraries were amplified in two PCR steps, and the second step added a second sample barcode and Illumina TruSeq adapters. Sequencing of libraries was performed on an Illumina NovaSeq with 2 x 150 bp paired-end reads. On the study's bioinformatics: Demultiplexing of reads and collapsing into UMI-guided consensus sequences were performed with migec v1.2.7. With mixcr v2.1.11, UMI consensuses were aligned to TRA and TRB V and J templates and assembled into clonotypes. A clonotype was counted as expanded or contracted only when both edgeR and NoisET called the clonotype significant, with the noise models trained on biological replicates. edgeR calls used a false discovery rate-adjusted p below 0.01 and a log2 fold-change threshold of 1. PCA with hierarchical clustering of max-normalized trajectories of the 1000 most abundant clonotypes was used as exploratory dynamics analysis. Separately sequenced CD4+ and CD8+ repertoires were used to assign the CD4 or CD8 phenotype of responding clones. TCRdb reran the public reads through fastp at Q25 and MiXCR, keeping productive beta chains. Each CDR3 protein gets just one entry, which takes the most common genes and DNA from the rows behind it. None of the V and J calls come from the authors' own analysis; TCRdb made them. The sample table shows around 100,000 distinct CDR3 sequences, and 22% are seen once. Approximately 41% of the sample is taken by the ten largest.

Sequencing used PBMCs or a T cell subset sorted from them (not recorded which). Recombination connected TRBV24-1 to TRBJ2-2; confidence is insufficient to name the D gene. This receptor was taken from a man younger than 35 who had mild COVID-19 (a few samples of this study predate the infection). The sample titles of this study are shuffled in the database, so cell type and time point are left out; the donor was told from shared clones. CDR3 region: CATSEPGGELFF. The DNA sequence follows: TGTGCCACCAGTGAACCGGGCGGGGAGCTGTTTTTT.